The rows below give T cell receptor beta chains drawn from one sample of a study of blood T cell repertoires in COVID-19. TCRdb's copy holds only in-frame clones and misses some; the assay was immunoSEQ multiplex PCR. The sample yields 60,000 to 70,000 clones, about 82% seen once. What was sequenced was peripheral blood. These receptors all come from a human donor in a cohort sampled during active COVID-19. Both conserved end residues are part of each CDR3. D genes are given only for firm matches. Not all rows give a size; the values are once, few, many and, for expanded clones, a class.

clone size	D gene	V gene	J gene	CDR3 protein	CDR3 DNA
NA	TRBD1	TRBV10-2	TRBJ1-4	CASSQGAPSEKLFF	TGCGCCAGCAGTCAGGGGGCGCCTAGTGAAAAACTGTTTTTT
NA	TRBD2	TRBV18	TRBJ2-7	CASSTGGGEQYF	TGTGCCAGCTCAACCGGCGGGGGCGAGCAGTACTTC
few	NA	TRBV28	TRBJ1-5	CASTPHGGNQPQHF	TGTGCCAGCACTCCTCACGGGGGTAATCAGCCCCAGCATTTT
NA	NA	TRBV12-1	TRBJ2-7	CASSFEAGGPEQYF	TGTGCCAGCAGCTTTGAGGCGGGGGGCCCCGAGCAGTACTTC
NA	TRBD2	TRBV5-1	TRBJ2-5	CASRGSGGNQETQYF	TGCGCCAGCAGAGGTAGCGGGGGGAACCAAGAGACCCAGTACTTC
NA	NA	TRBV6-5	TRBJ1-1	CASTRGQNTEAFF	TGTGCCAGCACCCGAGGACAGAACACTGAAGCTTTCTTT
NA	NA	TRBV2	TRBJ2-6	CASSEFRVSGANVLTF	TGTGCCAGCAGTGAATTCAGGGTGTCTGGGGCCAACGTCCTGACTTTC
NA	NA	TRBV6-5	TRBJ1-2	CASRRRSEETYGYTF	TGTGCCAGCAGAAGACGGAGCGAGGAGACTTATGGCTACACCTTC
NA	NA	TRBV2	TRBJ2-7	CASSGAVPYEQYF	TGTGCCAGCAGTGGGGCAGTCCCCTACGAGCAGTACTTC
NA	TRBD2	TRBV6-1	TRBJ2-3	CASSERGSSTDTQYF	TGTGCCAGCAGTGAGCGGGGGAGCAGCACAGATACGCAGTATTTT
NA	TRBD2	TRBV7-2	TRBJ2-2	CAGSRGGTGELFF	TGTGCCGGGAGTCGGGGGGGCACCGGGGAGCTGTTTTTT
NA	TRBD2	TRBV28	TRBJ2-4	CASRSPSGGKNIQYF	TGTGCCAGCAGATCACCTAGCGGGGGGAAAAACATTCAGTACTTC
NA	TRBD1	TRBV7-9	TRBJ1-2	CASSSRTGGYTF	TGTGCCAGCAGCTCACGGACAGGGGGCTACACCTTC
NA	TRBD2	TRBV6-6	TRBJ2-3	CASSYSLAGGPDTQYF	TGTGCCAGCAGTTACTCGCTAGCGGGGGGTCCAGATACGCAGTATTTT
NA	NA	TRBV7-9	TRBJ2-5	CASSRTATQTQYF	TGTGCCAGCAGTCGGACTGCGACGCAGACCCAGTACTTC
NA	NA	TRBV7-8	TRBJ1-3	CASSLVGTTSSGNTIYF	TGTGCCAGCAGCTTAGTGGGGACAACAAGCTCTGGAAACACCATATATTTT
NA	TRBD1	TRBV3-1/TRBV3-2	TRBJ2-5	CASSQGDRGSGETQYF	TGTGCCAGCAGCCAGGGGGACAGGGGATCGGGAGAGACCCAGTACTTC
NA	TRBD1	TRBV7-9	TRBJ2-1	CASSLTDRGGEQFF	TGTGCCAGCAGCTTAACGGACAGGGGTGGCGAGCAGTTCTTC
NA	NA	TRBV19	TRBJ2-6	CASNRVSGANVLTF	TGTGCCAGTAACAGGGTCTCTGGGGCCAACGTCCTGACTTTC
NA	TRBD2	TRBV27	TRBJ2-5	CASKFGGGGETQYF	TGTGCCAGCAAGTTCGGGGGGGGAGGCGAGACCCAGTACTTC